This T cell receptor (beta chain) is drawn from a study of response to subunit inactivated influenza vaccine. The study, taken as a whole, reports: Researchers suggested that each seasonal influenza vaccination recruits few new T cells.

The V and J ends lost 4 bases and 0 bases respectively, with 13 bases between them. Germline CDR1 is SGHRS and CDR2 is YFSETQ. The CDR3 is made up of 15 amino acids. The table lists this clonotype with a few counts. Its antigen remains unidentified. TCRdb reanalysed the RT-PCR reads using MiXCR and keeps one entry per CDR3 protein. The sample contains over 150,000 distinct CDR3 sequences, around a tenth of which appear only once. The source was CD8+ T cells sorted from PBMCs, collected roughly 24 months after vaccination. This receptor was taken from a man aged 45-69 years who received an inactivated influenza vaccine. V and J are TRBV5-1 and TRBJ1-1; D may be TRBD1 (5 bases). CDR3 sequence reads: CASSVQVSMNTEAFF. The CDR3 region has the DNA TGCGCCAGCAGCGTACAGGTGAGCATGAACACTGAAGCTTTCTTT.